This note documents a single T cell receptor beta chain sequence. Its specific antigen is unknown. Base qualities are not recorded, but no much larger clone differs from it by a single base. V ends up 3 bases short and J 6 bases short, with an unmatched junction base count of 12. Including the terminal cysteine and phenylalanine, the CDR3 comprises 16 residues. Kept here is only the CDR3 DNA, which spans 48 bases and is read in frame from base 1. The germline V gene supplies CDR1 SGHVS and CDR2 FNYEAQ. These data belong to a study of blood T cell repertoires in COVID-19 (TCRdb year 2020). For the study in its entirety: Collaborator samples came from the United States, Italy and Spain and covered acute and convalescent phases of COVID-19. HLA class I and class II types, where available, came from metadata supplied by the sample provider rather than from assay-based typing. The sample metadata nearly always contained a de-identified subject ID, COVID-19 status, age in years and sex. The samples were drawn from two sources: the first 160 participants of the ongoing ImmuneRACE study, and 1,254 subjects contributed by 6 global collaborators. Deeply sampled blood TCRbeta repertoires from subjects exposed to, actively infected with, or recovered from COVID-19 were included in the dataset. The material from the prospective study consisted of cDNA or gDNA derived from T cells, B-cell-depleted T cells, or PBMCs. The repertoires were released in a freely available public database meant as a resource for research on the immune response to SARS-CoV-2. What the study reported, not specific to this receptor: How much clinical and demographic metadata was included differed by source and by participant, and the metadata was provided uncurated.

TCRbeta CDR3 regions were amplified from genomic DNA by means of the immunoSEQ Assay, a bias-controlled multiplex PCR. The paper's processing steps were these. The number of nucleated cells in each sample was estimated by amplification of reference gene primers within the assay. To quantify the absolute abundance of each unique TCRbeta CDR3 rearrangement, sequence reads were collapsed and filtered. For each sample, productive Simpson clonality was calculated by taking the square root of Simpson's diversity index across productive rearrangements. TCRdb provides this immuneACCESS table in a form limited to in-frame rearrangements. Some clones are lacking; in checked studies, under half of them reflect an unresolved V gene, and why the rest are absent is not known. Clone size and V and J calls were adopted from that table, with D and trimming inferred from the DNA. Here the sample has 200,000 to 250,000 clones; roughly nine tenths occur a single time. Of the sample, under 2% falls within the top ten clones.

Samples from volunteer blood donors who had recovered from COVID-19 were contributed by a second Seattle source. Collaborating institutions collected whole blood in K2EDTA tubes following their own protocols. For TCRbeta analysis, collaborator samples were shipped as frozen whole blood, as isolated PBMCs, or as DNA extracted from either sample type. The TCR originated in a woman aged 55-70 years who had recovered from COVID-19. The chain couples TRBV7-6 to TRBJ1-2, and TRBD1 aligns with 8 junction nucleotides. The sequencing sample was made of peripheral blood. The nucleotides read TGTGCCAGCAGCTTTTTTTCTAGACAGGGGACAAATGGCTACACCTTC. This is translated as CASSFFSRQGTNGYTF.